This T cell receptor beta chain is drawn from a study of T-cell reconstitution after alpha-beta-depleted transplantation in children. CDR3 length: 14 amino acids. Germline V lookup: CDR1 SGHRS, CDR2 YFSETQ. The V gene end was trimmed by 3 bases and the J gene end by 2 bases; junction bases not matched to a gene: 4. This clonotype was found many times. Molecular barcoding with unique molecular identifiers was used for the TCRbeta library. From the PCR reads, TCRdb called clonotypes with MiXCR, one entry per CDR3 protein. The data hold about 200,000 distinct CDR3 sequences, with about 14% observed a single time.

Sequencing used PBMCs from the stem cell graft donor, obtained from the stem cell graft. This chain connects TRBV5-1 to TRBJ2-5, with 7 nucleotides matching TRBD1. This clonotype was sampled from a human donor who donated a stem cell graft to a child with acute lymphoblastic leukemia. The CDR3 DNA reads TGCGCCAGCAGCTCCACGGGACAGCAAGAGACCCAGTACTTC. It specifies CASSSTGQQETQYF.